This T cell receptor beta chain stems from a study of shared clonotypes between healthy human individuals. In the case of this clone: As yet, its antigen is unknown.

This CDR3 has 11 amino acids. The V gene's germline CDR1 is MNHNS and CDR2 SASEGT. V lost 6 bases and J lost 6, with 9 bases in between. Splitting of CD4+ cells produced CD45RA+ naive and CD45RA-negative memory subsets. The protocol was immunoSEQ multiplex PCR, while the TCRdb copy is restricted to in-frame clones and leaves out a portion. The sample records a few million clones, over 85% being singletons. Study-wide points: Generation probabilities of non-shared clonotypes were lower (relative to those shared by all four donors). Exclusively blood specimens were collected; tissue repertoires likely differ. Clonotype sharing among the donors was expected to vary with sequencing depth.

This receptor was identified in a man aged 18 to 29 in good health. Sequencing was performed on naive CD4+ T cells sorted from blood. Subset given: CD45RA+ positively selected. V gene TRBV6-1 combines with J gene TRBJ2-7; weak D call: TRBD1 (5 bases). In nucleotides, the CDR3 is TGTGCCAGCAGCGACAGCTCCGAGCAGTACTTC. Translated: CASSDSSEQYF.